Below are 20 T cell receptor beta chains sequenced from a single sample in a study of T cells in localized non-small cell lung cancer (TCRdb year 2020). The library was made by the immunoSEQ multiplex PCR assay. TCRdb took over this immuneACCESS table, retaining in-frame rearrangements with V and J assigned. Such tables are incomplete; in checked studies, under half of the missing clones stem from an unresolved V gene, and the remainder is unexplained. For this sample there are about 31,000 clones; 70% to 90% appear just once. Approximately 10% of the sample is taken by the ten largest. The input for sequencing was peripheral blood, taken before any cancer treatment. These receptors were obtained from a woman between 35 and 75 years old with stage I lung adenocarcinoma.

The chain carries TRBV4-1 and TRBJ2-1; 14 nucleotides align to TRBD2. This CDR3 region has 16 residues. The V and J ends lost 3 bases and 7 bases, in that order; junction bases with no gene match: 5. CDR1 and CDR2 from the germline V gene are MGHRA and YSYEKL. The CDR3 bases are TGCGCCAGCAGCCAGATGGGGACTAGCGGGGGTAATGAGCAGTTCTTC. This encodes CASSQMGTSGGNEQFF.

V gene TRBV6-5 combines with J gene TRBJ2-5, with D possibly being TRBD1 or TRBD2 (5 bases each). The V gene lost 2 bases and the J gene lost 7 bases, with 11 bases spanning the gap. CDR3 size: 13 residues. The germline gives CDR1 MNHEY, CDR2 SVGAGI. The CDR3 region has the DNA TGTGCCAGCAGTTACGGGGGAGCGGCGACCCAGTACTTC. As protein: CASSYGGAATQYF.

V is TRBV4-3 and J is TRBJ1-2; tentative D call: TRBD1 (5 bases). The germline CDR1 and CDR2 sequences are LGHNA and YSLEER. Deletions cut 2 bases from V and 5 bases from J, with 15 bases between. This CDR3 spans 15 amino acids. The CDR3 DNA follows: TGCGCCAGCAGCCAAAACAGGTGGGGTGGTTATGGCTACACCTTC. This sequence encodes CASSQNRWGGYGYTF.

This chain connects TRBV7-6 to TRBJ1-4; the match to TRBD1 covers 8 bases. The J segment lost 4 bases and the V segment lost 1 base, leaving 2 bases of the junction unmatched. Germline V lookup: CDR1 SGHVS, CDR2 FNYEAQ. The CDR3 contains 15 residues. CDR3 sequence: CASSLGGQVNEKLFF. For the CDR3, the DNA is TGTGCCAGCAGCTTAGGGGGACAGGTTAATGAAAAACTGTTTTTT. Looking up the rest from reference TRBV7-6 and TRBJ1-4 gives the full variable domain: GAGVSQSPRYKVTKRGQDVALRCDPISGHVSLYWYRQALGQGPEFLTYFNYEAQQDKSGLPNDRFSAERPEGSISTLTIQRTEQRDSAMYRCASSLGGQVNEKLFFGSGTQLSVL.

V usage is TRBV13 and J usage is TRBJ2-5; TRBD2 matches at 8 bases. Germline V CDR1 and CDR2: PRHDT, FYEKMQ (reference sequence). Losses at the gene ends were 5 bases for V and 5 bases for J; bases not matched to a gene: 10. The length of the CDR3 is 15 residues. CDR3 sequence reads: CASSPTGTRLETQYF. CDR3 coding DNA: TGTGCCAGCAGCCCCACCGGGACTAGACTGGAGACCCAGTACTTC.

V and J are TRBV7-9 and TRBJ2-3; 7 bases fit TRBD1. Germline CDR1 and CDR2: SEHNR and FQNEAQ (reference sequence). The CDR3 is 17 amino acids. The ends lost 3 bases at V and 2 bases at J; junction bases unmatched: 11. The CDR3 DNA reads TGTGCCAGCAGCTTCCCGGCTTTACAGGGGCACACAGATACGCAGTATTTT. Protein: CASSFPALQGHTDTQYF.

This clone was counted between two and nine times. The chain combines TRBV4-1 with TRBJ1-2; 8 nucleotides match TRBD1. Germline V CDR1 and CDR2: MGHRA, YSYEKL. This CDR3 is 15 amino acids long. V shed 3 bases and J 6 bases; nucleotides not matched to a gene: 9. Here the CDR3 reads CASSHEDRVGDGYTF. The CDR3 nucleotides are TGCGCCAGCAGCCACGAGGACAGGGTAGGGGATGGCTACACCTTC.

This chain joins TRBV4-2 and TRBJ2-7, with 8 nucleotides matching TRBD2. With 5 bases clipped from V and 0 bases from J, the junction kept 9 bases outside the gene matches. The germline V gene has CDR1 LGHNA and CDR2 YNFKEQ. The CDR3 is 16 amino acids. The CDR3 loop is CASSLGAAGDSYEQYF. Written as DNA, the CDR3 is TGTGCCAGCAGCTTGGGTGCAGCGGGAGACTCCTACGAGCAGTACTTC.

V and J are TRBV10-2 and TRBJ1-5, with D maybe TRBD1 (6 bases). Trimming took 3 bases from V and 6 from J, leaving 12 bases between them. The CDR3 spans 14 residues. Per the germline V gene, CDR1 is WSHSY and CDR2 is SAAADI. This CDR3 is CASSDWGAGQPQHF. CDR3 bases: TGCGCCAGCAGTGATTGGGGGGCGGGTCAGCCCCAGCATTTT.

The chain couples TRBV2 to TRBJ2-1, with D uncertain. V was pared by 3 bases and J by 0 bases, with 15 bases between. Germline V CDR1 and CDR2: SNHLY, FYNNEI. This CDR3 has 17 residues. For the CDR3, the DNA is TGTGCCAGCAGTGACCCCACGGCATCGGGCTCCTACAATGAGCAGTTCTTC. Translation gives CASSDPTASGSYNEQFF.

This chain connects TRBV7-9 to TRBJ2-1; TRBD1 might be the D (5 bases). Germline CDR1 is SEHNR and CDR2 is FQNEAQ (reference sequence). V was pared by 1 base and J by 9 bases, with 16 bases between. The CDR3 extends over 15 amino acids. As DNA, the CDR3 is TGTGCCAGCAGCTTAGTGACAAGTAGGGGAAGTGAGCAGTTCTTC. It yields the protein CASSLVTSRGSEQFF.

The CDR3 nucleotides read TGTGCCAGCAGCCAGGGATGGGGTATGGGTGAGCAGTTCTTC. This codes for CASSQGWGMGEQFF. The rearrangement links TRBV4-2 to TRBJ2-1; D is uncertain. The CDR3 is 14 residues long. Between the trimmed V and J ends, which lost 3 bases and 9 bases, there was a span of 15 bases. Per germline, CDR1 LGHNA and CDR2 YNFKEQ.

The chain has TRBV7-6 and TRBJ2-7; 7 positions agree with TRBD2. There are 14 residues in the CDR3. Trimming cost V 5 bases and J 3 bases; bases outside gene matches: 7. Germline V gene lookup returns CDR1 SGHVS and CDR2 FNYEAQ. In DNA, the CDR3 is TGTGCCAGCAGCCTGAGCGGGATTGGCTACGAGCAGTACTTC. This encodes CASSLSGIGYEQYF. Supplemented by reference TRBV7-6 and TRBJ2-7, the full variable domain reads GAGVSQSPRYKVTKRGQDVALRCDPISGHVSLYWYRQALGQGPEFLTYFNYEAQQDKSGLPNDRFSAERPEGSISTLTIQRTEQRDSAMYRCASSLSGIGYEQYFGPGTRLTVT.

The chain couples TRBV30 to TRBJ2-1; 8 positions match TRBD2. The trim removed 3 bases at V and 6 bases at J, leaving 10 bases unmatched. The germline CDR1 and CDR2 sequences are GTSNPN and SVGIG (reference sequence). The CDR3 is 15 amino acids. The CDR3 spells CAWREPSGRVNEQFF. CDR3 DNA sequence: TGTGCCTGGAGAGAGCCGAGCGGGAGAGTCAATGAGCAGTTCTTC.

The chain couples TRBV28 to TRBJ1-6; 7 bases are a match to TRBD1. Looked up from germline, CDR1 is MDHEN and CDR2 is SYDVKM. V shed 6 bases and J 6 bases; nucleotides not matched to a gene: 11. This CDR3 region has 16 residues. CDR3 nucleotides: TGTGCCAGCAGAACAGGGACAGCGAGATTTAATTCACCCCTCCACTTT. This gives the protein CASRTGTARFNSPLHF.

CDR3: CATSRGNQPQHF. For the CDR3, the DNA is TGTGCCACCAGCAGGGGGAATCAGCCCCAGCATTTT. V usage is TRBV15 and J usage is TRBJ1-5; D is uncertain. The CDR3 is 12 residues long. Between the trimmed V and J ends, which lost 3 bases and 4 bases, there was a span of 4 bases. Germline CDR1 LNHNV, CDR2 YYDKDF (reference sequence).

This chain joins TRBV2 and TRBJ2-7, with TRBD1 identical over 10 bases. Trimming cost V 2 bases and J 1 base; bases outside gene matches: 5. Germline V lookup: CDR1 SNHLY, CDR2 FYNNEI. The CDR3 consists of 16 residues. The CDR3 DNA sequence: TGTGCCAGCAGTGAATATGGGACAGGGGTGTCCTACGAGCAGTACTTC. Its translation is CASSEYGTGVSYEQYF.

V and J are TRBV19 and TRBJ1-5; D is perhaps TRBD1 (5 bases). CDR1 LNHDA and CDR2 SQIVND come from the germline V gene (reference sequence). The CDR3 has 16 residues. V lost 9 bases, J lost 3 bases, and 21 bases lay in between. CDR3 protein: CASGDPGNPVNQPQHF. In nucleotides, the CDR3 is TGTGCCAGCGGGGACCCCGGGAACCCCGTCAATCAGCCCCAGCATTTT. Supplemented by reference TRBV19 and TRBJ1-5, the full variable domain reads DGGITQSPKYLFRKEGQNVTLSCEQNLNHDAMYWYRQDPGQGLRLIYYSQIVNDFQKGDIAEGYSVSREKKESFPLTVTSAQKNPTAFYLCASGDPGNPVNQPQHFGDGTRLSIL.

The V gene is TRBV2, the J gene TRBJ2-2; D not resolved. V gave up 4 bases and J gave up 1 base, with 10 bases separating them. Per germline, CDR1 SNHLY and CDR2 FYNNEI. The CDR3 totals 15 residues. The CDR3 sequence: CASSGLAVNTGELFF. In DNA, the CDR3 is TGTGCCAGCAGTGGGTTGGCGGTGAACACCGGGGAGCTGTTTTTT.

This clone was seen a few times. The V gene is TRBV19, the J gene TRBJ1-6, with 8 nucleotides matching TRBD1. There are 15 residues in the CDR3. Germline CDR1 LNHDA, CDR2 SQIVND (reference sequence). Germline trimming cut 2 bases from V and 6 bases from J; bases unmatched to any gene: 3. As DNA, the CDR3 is TGTGCCAGTAGTATACAGGGGGCGAGTAATTCACCCCTCCACTTT. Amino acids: CASSIQGASNSPLHF.